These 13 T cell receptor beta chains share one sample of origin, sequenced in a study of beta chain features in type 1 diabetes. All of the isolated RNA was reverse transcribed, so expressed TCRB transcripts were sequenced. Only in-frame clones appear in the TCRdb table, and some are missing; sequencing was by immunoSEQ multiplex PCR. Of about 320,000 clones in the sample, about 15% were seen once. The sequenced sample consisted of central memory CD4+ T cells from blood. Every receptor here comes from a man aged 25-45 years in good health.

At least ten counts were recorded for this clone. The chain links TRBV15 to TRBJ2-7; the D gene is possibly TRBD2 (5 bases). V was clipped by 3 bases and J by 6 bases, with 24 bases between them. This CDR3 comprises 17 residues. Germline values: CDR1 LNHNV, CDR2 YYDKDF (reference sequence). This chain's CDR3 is CATSRTLALAGLLEQYF. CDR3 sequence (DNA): TGTGCCACCAGCAGGACCCTCGCTCTAGCCGGACTGCTCGAGCAGTACTTC.

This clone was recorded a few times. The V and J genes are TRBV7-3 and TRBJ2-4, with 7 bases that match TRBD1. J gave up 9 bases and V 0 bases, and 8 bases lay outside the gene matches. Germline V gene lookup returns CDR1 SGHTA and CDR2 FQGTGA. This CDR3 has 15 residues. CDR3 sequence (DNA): TGTGCCAGCAGCTTAACTTTAGGGGGCAGGAGCATTCAGTACTTC. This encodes CASSLTLGGRSIQYF.

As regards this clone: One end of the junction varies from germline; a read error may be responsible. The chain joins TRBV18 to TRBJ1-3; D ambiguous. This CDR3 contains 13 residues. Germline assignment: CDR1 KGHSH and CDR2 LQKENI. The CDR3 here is CASPPGRRETIYF. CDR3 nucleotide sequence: TGTGCCAGCCCACCGGGGAGGAGAGAAACCATATATTTT.

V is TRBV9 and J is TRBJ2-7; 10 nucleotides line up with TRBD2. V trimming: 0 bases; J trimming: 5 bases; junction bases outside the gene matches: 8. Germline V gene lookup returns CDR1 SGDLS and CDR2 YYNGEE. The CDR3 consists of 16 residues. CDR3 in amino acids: CASSVDPSGGLNEQYF. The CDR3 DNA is TGTGCCAGCAGCGTAGATCCTAGCGGGGGCTTGAACGAGCAGTACTTC.

The CDR3 is CASSLPGTGVLDEQFF. CDR3 DNA: TGTGCCAGCAGCTTACCCGGGACAGGGGTTCTCGATGAGCAGTTCTTC. The chain uses TRBV5-8 and TRBJ2-1, with 10 bases fitting TRBD1. Germline V gene data show CDR1 as SGHTS and CDR2 as YDEGEE. J was trimmed by 8 bases and V by 2 bases; bases with no gene match: 10. This CDR3 is built from 16 residues. Full variable domain (remainder filled in from reference TRBV5-8 and TRBJ2-1): EAGVTQSPTHLIKTRGQQATLRCSPISGHTSVYWYQQALGLGLQFLLWYDEGEERNRGNFPPRFSGRQFPNYSSELNVNALELEDSALYLCASSLPGTGVLDEQFFGPGTRLTVL.

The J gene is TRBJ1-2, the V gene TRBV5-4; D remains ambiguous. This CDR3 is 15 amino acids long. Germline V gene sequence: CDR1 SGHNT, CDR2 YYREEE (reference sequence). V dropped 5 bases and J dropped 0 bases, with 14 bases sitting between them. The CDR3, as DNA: TGTGCCAGCAGTCTTCTGGACGACACTAACTATGGCTACACCTTC. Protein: CASSLLDDTNYGYTF.

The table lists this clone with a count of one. The CDR3 bases are TGTGCCAGCAGTGATGACGGGCGGGATCAGCCCCAGCATTTT. Translated: CASSDDGRDQPQHF. This rearrangement joins TRBV2 to TRBJ1-5; D ambiguous. The length of the CDR3 is 14 residues. Germline V CDR1 and CDR2: SNHLY, FYNNEI. Trimming pared 3 bases from V and 5 bases from J, leaving 11 bases between. Complete variable domain (other parts from reference TRBV2 and TRBJ1-5): EPEVTQTPSHQVTQMGQEVILRCVPISNHLYFYWYRQILGQKVEFLVSFYNNEISEKSEIFDDQFSVERPDGSNFTLKIRSTKLEDSAMYFCASSDDGRDQPQHFGDGTRLSIL.

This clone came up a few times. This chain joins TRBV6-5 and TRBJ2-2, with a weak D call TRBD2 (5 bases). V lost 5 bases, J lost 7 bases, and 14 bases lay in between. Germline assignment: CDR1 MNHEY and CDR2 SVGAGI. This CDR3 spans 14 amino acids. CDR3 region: CASSRGPTGGELFF. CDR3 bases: TGTGCCAGCAGTCGCGGGCCCACGGGCGGGGAGCTGTTTTTT.

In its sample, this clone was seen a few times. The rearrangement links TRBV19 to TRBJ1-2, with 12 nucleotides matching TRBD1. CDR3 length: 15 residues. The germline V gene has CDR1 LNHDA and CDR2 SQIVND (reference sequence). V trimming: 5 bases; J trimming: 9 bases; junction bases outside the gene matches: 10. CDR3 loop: CASSRGQGALLSYTF. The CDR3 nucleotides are TGTGCCAGTAGTCGGGGACAGGGGGCGCTTCTTAGCTACACCTTC.

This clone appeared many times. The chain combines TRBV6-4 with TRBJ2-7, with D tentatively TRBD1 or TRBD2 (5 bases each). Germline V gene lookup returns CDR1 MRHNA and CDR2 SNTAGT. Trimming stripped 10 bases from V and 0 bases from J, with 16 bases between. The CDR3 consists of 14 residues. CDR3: CAKPGRRSSYEQYV. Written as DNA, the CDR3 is TGTGCCAAGCCGGGACGGAGAAGCTCCTACGAGCAGTACGTC.

The CDR3 loop reads CASSWGGTGELFF. DNA for the CDR3: TGTGCCAGCTCTTGGGGGGGCACCGGGGAGCTGTTTTTT. The V call is TRBV7-2, the J call TRBJ2-2, with TRBD2 matching over 7 bases. Germline-derived CDR1 and CDR2 are SGHTA and FQGNSA. With V trimmed by 8 bases and J by 4 bases, 4 bases remained unmatched. This CDR3 is built from 13 residues.

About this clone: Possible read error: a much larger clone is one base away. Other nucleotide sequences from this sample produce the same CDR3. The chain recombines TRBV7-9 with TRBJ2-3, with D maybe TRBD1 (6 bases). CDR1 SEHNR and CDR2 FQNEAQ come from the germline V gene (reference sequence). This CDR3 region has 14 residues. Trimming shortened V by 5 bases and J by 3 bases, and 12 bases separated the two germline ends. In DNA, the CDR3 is TGTGCCAGCAGCCTACCGGACAGTACAGATACGCAGTATTTT. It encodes CASSLPDSTDTQYF.

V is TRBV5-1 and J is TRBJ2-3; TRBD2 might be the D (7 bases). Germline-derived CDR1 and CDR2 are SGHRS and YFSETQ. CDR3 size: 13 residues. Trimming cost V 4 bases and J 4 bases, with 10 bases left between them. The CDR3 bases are TGCGCCAGCAGCCCGGGGGGCCCAGATACGCAGTATTTT. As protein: CASSPGGPDTQYF.